The rows below give T cell receptor beta chains drawn from one sample of a study of beta chain features in type 1 diabetes. Profiling relied on immunoSEQ multiplex PCR, and the TCRdb table lists in-frame clones only, not all of them. The table shows about 13,000 clones, with about 42% occurring only once. The material sequenced was stem cell memory CD4+ T cells from blood. The receptors come from a young man in good health. CDR3s include the opening cysteine and the closing phenylalanine or tryptophan. D genes are given only for firm matches. Size is omitted from some rows. Given values are once, few, many or a class for expanded clones.

j_call: TRBJ2-1
d_call: .
clone_size: few
v_call: TRBV7-2
cdr3_aa: CASSLRNGENNEQFF
cdr3_nt: TGTGCCAGCAGCTTACGTAACGGAGAGAACAATGAGCAGTTCTTC

j_call: TRBJ1-2
d_call: .
clone_size: .
v_call: TRBV18
cdr3_aa: CASSPSSVNPYGYTF
cdr3_nt: TGTGCCAGCTCACCGAGTTCGGTGAATCCCTATGGCTACACCTTC

j_call: TRBJ1-3
d_call: .
clone_size: .
v_call: TRBV29-1
cdr3_aa: CSVEDPYREIDSGNTIYF
cdr3_nt: TGCAGCGTTGAAGACCCTTACAGGGAAATAGACTCTGGAAACACCATATATTTT

j_call: TRBJ2-3
d_call: .
clone_size: .
v_call: TRBV11-2
cdr3_aa: CASSLSATDTQYF
cdr3_nt: TGTGCCAGCAGCTTAAGCGCAACAGATACGCAGTATTTT

j_call: TRBJ1-5
d_call: .
clone_size: few
v_call: TRBV4-2
cdr3_aa: CASSQPYEGQPQHF
cdr3_nt: TGTGCCAGCAGCCAACCATACGAGGGTCAGCCCCAGCATTTT

j_call: TRBJ2-7
d_call: TRBD1
clone_size: .
v_call: TRBV7-9
cdr3_aa: CASSRTGAYEQYF
cdr3_nt: TGTGCCAGCAGCCGGACAGGGGCCTACGAGCAGTACTTC

j_call: TRBJ1-1
d_call: .
clone_size: few
v_call: TRBV7-9
cdr3_aa: CASSPHFLAFF
cdr3_nt: TGTGCCAGCAGCCCCCATTTTTTAGCTTTCTTT

j_call: TRBJ2-3
d_call: .
clone_size: .
v_call: TRBV4-1
cdr3_aa: CASSQGGGGTTDTQYF
cdr3_nt: TGCGCCAGCAGCCAAGGTGGGGGGGGCACCACAGATACGCAGTATTTT

j_call: TRBJ2-7
d_call: TRBD1
clone_size: .
v_call: TRBV6-1
cdr3_aa: CASSQMGQISYEQYF
cdr3_nt: TGTGCCAGCAGTCAAATGGGACAGATCTCCTACGAGCAGTACTTC

j_call: TRBJ2-1
d_call: .
clone_size: .
v_call: TRBV7-2
cdr3_aa: CASSLQVHEQFF
cdr3_nt: TGTGCCAGCAGCTTACAGGTCCATGAGCAGTTCTTC

j_call: TRBJ2-7
d_call: TRBD2
clone_size: .
v_call: TRBV2
cdr3_aa: CASRRNLAGEYEQYF
cdr3_nt: TGTGCCAGCAGGAGAAACCTAGCGGGTGAATACGAGCAGTACTTC

j_call: TRBJ1-3
d_call: .
clone_size: .
v_call: TRBV7-2
cdr3_aa: CASSPWGGASGNTIYF
cdr3_nt: TGTGCCAGCAGCCCGTGGGGGGGCGCTTCTGGAAACACCATATATTTT

j_call: TRBJ2-5
d_call: TRBD2
clone_size: .
v_call: TRBV28
cdr3_aa: CASSSPAGGTEETQYF
cdr3_nt: TGTGCCAGCAGTTCACCAGCGGGGGGAACCGAAGAGACCCAGTACTTC

j_call: TRBJ2-2
d_call: .
clone_size: .
v_call: TRBV11-2
cdr3_aa: CASSFSVGTQNTGELFF
cdr3_nt: TGTGCCAGCAGCTTCTCAGTAGGGACACAGAACACCGGGGAGCTGTTTTTT

j_call: TRBJ1-6
d_call: TRBD1
clone_size: .
v_call: TRBV6-5
cdr3_aa: CASSSLDRDGSPLHF
cdr3_nt: TGTGCCAGCAGTTCATTGGACAGGGATGGGTCACCCCTCCACTTT

j_call: TRBJ2-7
d_call: TRBD1
clone_size: few
v_call: TRBV28
cdr3_aa: CASSVIGTGGYEQYF
cdr3_nt: TGTGCCAGCAGTGTGATTGGGACAGGGGGCTACGAGCAGTACTTC

j_call: TRBJ2-5
d_call: TRBD2
clone_size: .
v_call: TRBV7-2
cdr3_aa: CASSLGGGQETQYF
cdr3_nt: TGTGCCAGCAGCTTAGGGGGGGGGCAAGAGACCCAGTACTTC

j_call: TRBJ2-1
d_call: .
clone_size: .
v_call: TRBV5-6
cdr3_aa: CASSPRGPLEQFF
cdr3_nt: TGTGCCAGCAGCCCCCGCGGGCCGCTCGAGCAGTTCTTC

j_call: TRBJ2-1
d_call: TRBD2
clone_size: few
v_call: TRBV5-1
cdr3_aa: CASSYQSSGGVNNEQFF
cdr3_nt: TGCGCCAGCAGCTACCAGAGTAGCGGGGGGGTAAACAATGAGCAGTTCTTC

j_call: TRBJ2-5
d_call: .
clone_size: .
v_call: TRBV11-2
cdr3_aa: CASSLPSTGETQYF
cdr3_nt: TGTGCCAGCAGCTTACCCTCGACAGGAGAGACCCAGTACTTC

j_call: TRBJ2-7
d_call: .
clone_size: .
v_call: TRBV5-1
cdr3_aa: CASSSDNSYEQYF
cdr3_nt: TGCGCCAGCAGCTCTGACAACTCCTACGAGCAGTACTTC

j_call: TRBJ2-7
d_call: .
clone_size: .
v_call: TRBV15
cdr3_aa: CATSVRDYEQYF
cdr3_nt: TGTGCCACCAGCGTCAGGGACTACGAGCAGTACTTC

j_call: TRBJ2-4
d_call: TRBD2
clone_size: .
v_call: TRBV18
cdr3_aa: CASSPRLAGGQNIQYF
cdr3_nt: TGTGCCAGCTCACCAAGACTAGCGGGGGGTCAGAACATTCAGTACTTC

j_call: TRBJ2-3
d_call: .
clone_size: .
v_call: TRBV7-2
cdr3_aa: CASSLQYGGAGTDTQYF
cdr3_nt: TGTGCCAGCAGCTTACAATACGGCGGGGCGGGCACAGATACGCAGTATTTT

j_call: TRBJ2-5
d_call: .
clone_size: .
v_call: TRBV19
cdr3_aa: CASRRRGETQYF
cdr3_nt: TGTGCCAGTAGGCGCAGGGGAGAGACCCAGTACTTC

j_call: TRBJ2-7
d_call: TRBD2
clone_size: .
v_call: TRBV10-3
cdr3_aa: CAITAGAFSYEQYF
cdr3_nt: TGTGCCATCACAGCGGGGGCTTTCTCCTACGAGCAGTACTTC

j_call: TRBJ2-7
d_call: .
clone_size: .
v_call: TRBV7-2
cdr3_aa: CASSLGSVSYEQYF
cdr3_nt: TGTGCCAGCAGCTTAGGGTCGGTCTCCTACGAGCAGTACTTC

j_call: TRBJ2-7
d_call: TRBD1
clone_size: .
v_call: TRBV18
cdr3_aa: CASSPRDRATYEQYF
cdr3_nt: TGTGCCAGCTCACCGAGGGACAGGGCAACCTACGAGCAGTACTTC

j_call: TRBJ2-5
d_call: TRBD1
clone_size: .
v_call: TRBV9
cdr3_aa: CASSPTTGIAQETQYF
cdr3_nt: TGTGCCAGCAGCCCGACGACAGGGATCGCCCAAGAGACCCAGTACTTC

j_call: TRBJ2-2
d_call: .
clone_size: few
v_call: TRBV5-3
cdr3_aa: CARSSYTGELFF
cdr3_nt: TGTGCCAGAAGCTCCTATACCGGGGAGCTGTTTTTT

j_call: TRBJ2-1
d_call: .
clone_size: few
v_call: TRBV6-6
cdr3_aa: CASSWGSGVREQFF
cdr3_nt: TGTGCCAGCAGTTGGGGGTCGGGGGTCCGCGAGCAGTTCTTC

j_call: TRBJ2-5
d_call: TRBD2
clone_size: .
v_call: TRBV5-1
cdr3_aa: CASSSGTSGNRETQYF
cdr3_nt: TGCGCCAGCAGCTCCGGGACTAGCGGGAATCGAGAGACCCAGTACTTC

j_call: TRBJ2-1
d_call: TRBD2
clone_size: .
v_call: TRBV7-9
cdr3_aa: CASSLIGGGRNEQFF
cdr3_nt: TGTGCCAGCAGCTTAATCGGGGGCGGGAGGAATGAGCAGTTCTTC

j_call: TRBJ2-2
d_call: .
clone_size: .
v_call: TRBV10-1
cdr3_aa: CASSPQGYTGELFF
cdr3_nt: TGCGCCAGCAGCCCGCAGGGGTACACCGGGGAGCTGTTTTTT

j_call: TRBJ1-4
d_call: .
clone_size: few
v_call: TRBV7-8
cdr3_aa: CASSLNGAMSNEKLFF
cdr3_nt: TGTGCCAGCAGCTTAAATGGGGCTATGTCTAATGAAAAACTGTTTTTT

j_call: TRBJ2-3
d_call: TRBD1
clone_size: .
v_call: TRBV7-2
cdr3_aa: CASRKNRGVTDTQYF
cdr3_nt: TGTGCCAGCAGAAAAAACAGGGGGGTCACAGATACGCAGTATTTT

j_call: TRBJ1-5
d_call: TRBD1
clone_size: few
v_call: TRBV28
cdr3_aa: CASSFGQGNQPQHF
cdr3_nt: TGTGCCAGCAGTTTTGGACAGGGGAATCAGCCCCAGCATTTT

j_call: TRBJ1-4
d_call: .
clone_size: few
v_call: TRBV4-1
cdr3_aa: CASSRDTGIGNEKLFF
cdr3_nt: TGCGCCAGCAGCCGCGATACAGGTATCGGTAATGAAAAACTGTTTTTT

j_call: TRBJ1-4
d_call: TRBD1
clone_size: .
v_call: TRBV9
cdr3_aa: CASSVAPLGTGDEKLFF
cdr3_nt: TGTGCCAGCAGCGTAGCCCCTCTGGGGACAGGGGATGAAAAACTGTTTTTT

j_call: TRBJ2-7
d_call: TRBD1
clone_size: .
v_call: TRBV28
cdr3_aa: CASNPGQDQTYEQYF
cdr3_nt: TGTGCCAGCAACCCGGGACAGGACCAGACCTACGAGCAGTACTTC

j_call: TRBJ1-1
d_call: .
clone_size: few
v_call: TRBV6-6
cdr3_aa: CASSWDMGTAAFF
cdr3_nt: TGTGCCAGCAGTTGGGACATGGGAACAGCAGCTTTCTTT

j_call: TRBJ2-7
d_call: TRBD1
clone_size: .
v_call: TRBV6-1
cdr3_aa: CASTLPEGAAEQYF
cdr3_nt: TGTGCCAGCACCCTACCCGAGGGGGCGGCCGAGCAGTACTTC

j_call: TRBJ2-5
d_call: .
clone_size: .
v_call: TRBV2
cdr3_aa: CATSGALAQETQYF
cdr3_nt: TGTGCCACCTCAGGGGCGCTGGCACAAGAGACCCAGTACTTC

j_call: TRBJ2-5
d_call: .
clone_size: few
v_call: TRBV2
cdr3_aa: CASSDGWDQETQYF
cdr3_nt: TGTGCCAGCAGTGACGGGTGGGACCAAGAGACCCAGTACTTC

j_call: TRBJ2-2
d_call: .
clone_size: .
v_call: TRBV27
cdr3_aa: CASSLFSYNTGELFF
cdr3_nt: TGTGCCAGCAGTTTATTCTCCTACAACACCGGGGAGCTGTTTTTT

j_call: TRBJ1-1
d_call: .
clone_size: few
v_call: TRBV4-2
cdr3_aa: CASSKNSYTEAFF
cdr3_nt: TGTGCCAGCAGCAAGAACAGCTACACTGAAGCTTTCTTT

j_call: TRBJ2-5
d_call: .
clone_size: .
v_call: TRBV4-1
cdr3_aa: CASSQSGWETQYF
cdr3_nt: TGCGCCAGCAGCCAATCAGGGTGGGAGACCCAGTACTTC

j_call: TRBJ1-1
d_call: .
clone_size: .
v_call: TRBV4-3
cdr3_aa: CASSRSGTLNTEAFF
cdr3_nt: TGCGCCAGCAGCCGTTCCGGGACACTAAACACTGAAGCTTTCTTT

j_call: TRBJ2-5
d_call: TRBD1
clone_size: once
v_call: TRBV6-1
cdr3_aa: CASSGRGTEETQYF
cdr3_nt: TGTGCCAGCAGCGGCAGGGGGACCGAAGAGACCCAGTACTTC

j_call: TRBJ1-2
d_call: TRBD1
clone_size: .
v_call: TRBV6-5
cdr3_aa: CASSSGTGLGYTF
cdr3_nt: TGTGCCAGCAGTTCCGGGACAGGGCTGGGCTACACCTTC

j_call: TRBJ2-3
d_call: .
clone_size: few
v_call: TRBV7-6
cdr3_aa: CASSLGAYQADTQYF
cdr3_nt: TGTGCCAGCAGCTTAGGGGCCTACCAGGCGGATACGCAGTATTTT